These T cell receptor beta chains were read from a single sample in a study of T cells after yellow fever vaccination. TCRdb re-derived calls from the 5' RACE reads in MiXCR, one entry per CDR3 protein. Of about 330,000 distinct CDR3 sequences listed, 4.1% are singletons. The sample was PBMCs, taken 5 days after the yellow fever booster vaccination. These receptor sequences come from a young man who received the YFV17D yellow fever vaccine. CDR3s include the opening cysteine and the closing phenylalanine or tryptophan.

V: TRBV4-3
CDR3: CASSQARGGLAKNIQYF

V: TRBV7-9
CDR3: CASSSGQGIGNEQFF

V: TRBV6-5
CDR3: CASKPSSTNEKLFF

V: TRBV29-1
CDR3: CSVEAPRGLRETQYF

V: TRBV29-1
CDR3: CSVEDLATKETQYF

V: TRBV19
CDR3: CASRPPEAANEKLFF

V: TRBV4-1
CDR3: CASSQTGGSPLHF

V: TRBV7-3
CDR3: CASSSLPLETQYF

V: TRBV29-1
CDR3: CSVLQGADTQYF

V: TRBV4-3
CDR3: CASSQDLITGTASYEQYF

V: TRBV6-2/TRBV6-3
CDR3: CASRPTGTLSGDTQYF

V: TRBV5-1
CDR3: CASSLAGSTGELFF

V: TRBV15
CDR3: CATSRDRANTQYF

V: TRBV27
CDR3: CASSLAGSNHEQFF

V: TRBV6-1
CDR3: CASSVGQGLKETQYF

V: TRBV20-1
CDR3: CSAETEGTGFYIQYF

V: TRBV29-1
CDR3: CSVEPNTEAFF

V: TRBV10-2
CDR3: CASSGTSGGASGELFF

V: TRBV11-2
CDR3: CASSSTPGRAQETQYF

V: TRBV7-3
CDR3: CASSSYRGLATGELFF

V: TRBV2
CDR3: CASKRDREITGELFF

V: TRBV15
CDR3: CATSRDRDGNTEAFF

V: TRBV23-1
CDR3: CAAIRLGLAHQETQYF

V: TRBV7-9
CDR3: CASSLGAIRELFF

V: TRBV13
CDR3: CASSTQGGQGMETQYF

V: TRBV11-1
CDR3: CASSEAGRGYNEQFF

V: TRBV5-1
CDR3: CASSPPPTGELFF

V: TRBV6-1
CDR3: CASGVETQYF

V: TRBV29-1
CDR3: CSVRTVNGYTF

V: TRBV6-6
CDR3: CASRGTGVQHF

V: TRBV6-2/TRBV6-3
CDR3: CASSQGQGNSPLHF

V: TRBV7-3
CDR3: CASSLNRPGLAGDTQYF

V: TRBV7-2
CDR3: CASIRTSSTDTQYF

V: TRBV29-1
CDR3: CSVEESGGTYNEQFF

V: TRBV14
CDR3: CASSQGRGRHGYTF

V: TRBV12-3/TRBV12-4
CDR3: CASTLGGLSSYEQYF

V: TRBV28
CDR3: CASSLSHVGNTIYF

V: TRBV11-3
CDR3: CASSRGRSLQETQYF

V: TRBV10-1
CDR3: CASSVSRARGNEQFF

V: TRBV5-6
CDR3: CASSLTGLAGNEQFF

V: TRBV5-6
CDR3: CASGQGGGYGYTF

V: TRBV27
CDR3: CASSFSGQNQPQHF

V: TRBV2
CDR3: CASSGEGYGYTF

V: TRBV10-3
CDR3: CAISDSAGDAYNEQFF

V: TRBV12-3/TRBV12-4
CDR3: CASSLYSGELFF

V: TRBV10-3
CDR3: CAIVAEGQGGANYGYTF

V: TRBV19
CDR3: CASSIEHGLTEAFF

V: TRBV2
CDR3: CASSGSIGEQFF

V: TRBV7-9
CDR3: CASSWGGGEQYF

V: TRBV7-2
CDR3: CASSLNHQPQHF

V: TRBV20-1
CDR3: CSARDGKGGYTF

V: TRBV10-3
CDR3: CASGRDYSGNTIYF